This T cell receptor (beta chain) emerged from a study of CD8+ T cells in alopecia areata. Study-level findings and limits: The study found tofacitinib significantly decreased scalp clonality and expanded CD8+ clones among the top 100. Numerous expanded lesional clones remained in scalp and blood during tofacitinib.

The CDR3 sequence is 15 residues long. V shed 4 bases and J shed 1 base, with 13 bases lying between them. The germline V gene has CDR1 PRHDT and CDR2 FYEKMQ (reference sequence). As the sequencing template, cDNA was produced by extracting RNA and reverse transcribing it. Here immunoSEQ multiplex PCR was the method, and the copy in TCRdb shows in-frame clones only, minus some. The table lists 90,000 to 120,000 clones, roughly 84% of them singletons, with around a quarter in the top ten. Treatment described: oral pan-JAK inhibitor, 5-10 mg twice daily. PBMC-derived CD4+ and CD8+ T cells were sorted. With respect to this clone: Its antigen is currently unknown.

The chain combines TRBV13 with TRBJ1-1; D uncertain. This TCR came from a human donor with alopecia areata. Sequences were derived from CD8+ T cells sorted from blood, sampled at week 24, from a patient treated with tofacitinib. The CDR3 nucleotides are TGTGCCAGCAGCTGGACCGAAAAGGGGAACACTGAAGCTTTCTTT. Protein: CASSWTEKGNTEAFF.